This passage covers 14 T cell receptor beta chains from one sample sequenced in a study of cytomegalovirus exposure and HLA in healthy donors. 13 Jbeta primers and 60 Vbeta primers were used for the PCR. Sequencing used immunoSEQ multiplex PCR; TCRdb keeps in-frame clones, though not all of them. Of approximately 140,000 clones listed, 60% to 80% were seen once; the top ten hold about 5%. Input material: PBMCs. Receptors originate from a male donor in good health and CMV-seronegative.

This clone was counted a few times. This chain connects TRBV2 to TRBJ1-1, with 12 bases lining up with TRBD1. Trimming cost V 8 bases and J 5 bases; bases outside gene matches: 6. CDR1 SNHLY and CDR2 FYNNEI come from the germline V gene. CDR3 length equals 14 residues. Here the CDR3 reads CASGGTGGATEAFF. CDR3 DNA sequence: TGTGCCAGCGGTGGGACAGGGGGCGCAACTGAAGCTTTCTTT.

The chain uses TRBV27 and TRBJ1-5; weak D call: TRBD1 (5 bases). The CDR3 extends over 15 amino acids. V lost 3 bases to trimming and J lost 4 bases, with 13 bases between them. The germline gives CDR1 MNHEY, CDR2 SMNVEV (reference sequence). The CDR3 nucleotides read TGTGCCAGCAGTTTGGGGCAGGGAATGAATCAGCCCCAGCATTTT. Amino acids: CASSLGQGMNQPQHF.

This chain links TRBV4-1 with TRBJ2-1; 7 bases are shared with TRBD1. In germline, CDR1 is MGHRA, CDR2 YSYEKL. J lost 5 bases, V lost 1 base, and 11 bases had no gene match. The CDR3 totals 17 residues. CDR3 protein: CASSQGPPGQLNNEQFF. CDR3 sequence (DNA): TGCGCCAGCAGCCAAGGTCCCCCGGGACAGCTGAACAATGAGCAGTTCTTC.

This chain links TRBV19 with TRBJ2-7, with D perhaps TRBD2 (6 bases). Trimming stripped 5 bases from V and 6 bases from J, with 17 bases between. Germline CDR1 is LNHDA and CDR2 is SQIVND (reference sequence). The CDR3 sequence is 14 residues long. CDR3 sequence reads: CASSDPGLGPEQYF. The CDR3 nucleotides are TGTGCCAGTAGTGATCCGGGACTGGGGCCCGAGCAGTACTTC.

The chain is built from TRBV4-1 and TRBJ2-7; maybe TRBD1 (6 bases). The V end was cut by 0 bases, the J end by 4 bases, with 13 bases between. Looked up from germline, CDR1 is MGHRA and CDR2 is YSYEKL. The CDR3 runs 15 residues. The DNA for the CDR3 is TGCGCCAGCAGCCAAGATCAACAGGGCAGGTACGAGCAGTACTTC. Its protein is CASSQDQQGRYEQYF.

The rearrangement uses TRBV7-9 and TRBJ1-2; 9 positions match TRBD1. The CDR3 length is 19 residues. V gave up 1 base and J gave up 6 bases; unmatched junction bases: 18. Looked up from germline, CDR1 is SEHNR and CDR2 is FQNEAQ (reference sequence). The CDR3 region has the DNA TGTGCCAGCAGCTTAGAGTCGGGACAGGGAAAGGTAGTTGGGAATGGCTACACCTTC. Its translation: CASSLESGQGKVVGNGYTF.

The CDR3 here is CASGQGYGYTF. Written as DNA, the CDR3 is TGTGCCAGCGGACAGGGTTATGGCTACACCTTC. The rearrangement uses TRBV28 and TRBJ1-2, with TRBD1 identical over 8 bases. The V gene end was trimmed by 8 bases and the J gene end by 5 bases; junction bases not matched to a gene: 1. Per the germline V gene, CDR1 is MDHEN and CDR2 is SYDVKM. The CDR3 consists of 11 residues.

The chain employs TRBV21-1 and TRBJ1-2; the table's TRBD1 call for D was not verified on the DNA. TRBV21-1 is tagged as a pseudogene. This CDR3 region has 17 residues. The CDR3 DNA sequence: TGTGCCAGCAGCAAAGACAACAGCTCCTCTTACTTCTATGGCTACACCTTC. The encoded protein is CASSKDNSSSYFYGYTF.

The genes are TRBV7-3 and TRBJ2-3; TRBD2 matches 7 bases. J gave up 2 bases and V 4 bases, and 6 bases lay outside the gene matches. This CDR3 spans 15 amino acids. The germline V gene has CDR1 SGHTA and CDR2 FQGTGA. The CDR3 sequence: CASSSRRGTTDTQYF. The CDR3 DNA reads TGTGCCAGCAGCTCCCGGCGGGGGACCACAGATACGCAGTATTTT.

The V call is TRBV2, the J call TRBJ2-5, with D possibly being TRBD2 (5 bases). The DNA end is a closer match to TRBJ2-7, so the J assignment may be wrong. CDR3 length equals 12 residues. Germline V gene lookup returns CDR1 SNHLY and CDR2 FYNNEI. The CDR3 coding sequence is TGTGCCAGCATAAGAGGGATCTACGAGCAGTACTTC. This gives the protein CASIRGIYEQYF.

This chain uses TRBV5-1 with TRBJ2-1; possibly TRBD1 for D (6 bases). CDR1 is SGHRS, CDR2 YFSETQ, per germline. V lost 0 bases and J 0 bases, leaving 13 bases between the germline ends. There are 17 residues in the CDR3. The DNA of the CDR3 is TGCGCCAGCAGCTTGGATGGGGGCCGGGGCTCCTACAATGAGCAGTTCTTC. Its translation: CASSLDGGRGSYNEQFF.

V usage is TRBV5-5 and J usage is TRBJ2-7, with 7 bases fitting TRBD1. CDR3 length equals 16 residues. V gave up 5 bases and J gave up 2 bases; unmatched junction bases: 13. Germline CDR1 is SGHKS and CDR2 is YYEKEE (reference sequence). The CDR3 is CASRFTGAGVPYEQYF. The CDR3 region has the DNA TGTGCCAGCAGATTTACAGGGGCAGGGGTACCCTACGAGCAGTACTTC.

This rearrangement joins TRBV2 to TRBJ2-7, with TRBD1 as a possible D gene (6 bases). The CDR3 is made up of 13 amino acids. V lost 5 bases to trimming and J lost 3 bases, with 11 bases between them. Germline CDR1 reads SNHLY; CDR2 reads FYNNEI. CDR3 in DNA: TGTGCCAGCAGTCCAGGGGCTATCTACGAGCAGTACTTC. This encodes CASSPGAIYEQYF.

This clone was observed a single time. The J gene is TRBJ2-1, the V gene TRBV7-9; 10 positions match TRBD2. Trimming cost V 3 bases and J 3 bases; bases outside gene matches: 8. Looked up from germline, CDR1 is SEHNR and CDR2 is FQNEAQ (reference sequence). CDR3 size: 17 residues. The CDR3 nucleotides read TGTGCCAGCAGCTTCCCTGGGACTAGCGTAAACTACAATGAGCAGTTCTTC. The encoded protein is CASSFPGTSVNYNEQFF. Together with reference TRBV7-9 and TRBJ2-1, the CDR3 gives the full variable domain: DTGVSQNPRHKITKRGQNVTFRCDPISEHNRLYWYRQTLGQGPEFLTYFQNEAQLEKSRLLSDRFSAERPKGSFSTLEIQRTEQGDSAMYLCASSFPGTSVNYNEQFFGPGTRLTVL.